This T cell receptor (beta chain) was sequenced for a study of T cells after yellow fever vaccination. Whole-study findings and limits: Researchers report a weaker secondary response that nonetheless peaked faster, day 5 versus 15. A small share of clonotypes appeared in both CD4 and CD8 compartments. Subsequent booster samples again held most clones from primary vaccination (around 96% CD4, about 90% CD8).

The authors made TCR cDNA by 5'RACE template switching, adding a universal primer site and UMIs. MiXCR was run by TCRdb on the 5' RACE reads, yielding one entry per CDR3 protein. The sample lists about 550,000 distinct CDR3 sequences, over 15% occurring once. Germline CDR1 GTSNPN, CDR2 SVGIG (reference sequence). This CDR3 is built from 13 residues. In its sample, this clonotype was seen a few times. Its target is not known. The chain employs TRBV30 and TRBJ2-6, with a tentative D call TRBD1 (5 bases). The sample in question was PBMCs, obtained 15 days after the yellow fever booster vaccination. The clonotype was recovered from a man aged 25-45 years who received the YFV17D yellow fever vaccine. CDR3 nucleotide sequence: TGTGCATCTCAAAAGGGGGGGGCCAACGTCCTGACTTTC. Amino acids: CASQKGGANVLTF.